The text below deals with one T cell receptor beta chain. This sample is drawn from a study of early T cells in non-severe SARS-CoV-2 infection. Unmatched junction bases numbered 3, after V lost 4 bases and J lost 1 base. Germline CDR1 and CDR2: SEHNR and FQNEAQ (reference sequence). The CDR3 contains 15 residues. Each CDR3 protein is one row after TCRdb ran MiXCR on the 5' RACE reads. The sample shows approximately 76,000 distinct CDR3 sequences, about 11% of them seen only once. Sequencing input: whole blood. This clonotype originated in an adult who was a healthcare worker with PCR-confirmed SARS-CoV-2 infection or an uninfected control (not recorded which). The chain combines TRBV7-9 with TRBJ1-1; 10 nucleotides match TRBD1. The CDR3 loop reads CASSSGQGQNTEAFF. CDR3 nucleotides: TGTGCCAGCAGCTCGGGACAGGGGCAGAACACTGAAGCTTTCTTT.